This record covers a single T cell receptor beta chain. Its specificity is unknown. These data come from a study of blood T cells in healthy people across ages. Study-level findings and limits: The study found more naive CD4+ cells and higher diversity in long-lived than aged donors. There was a strong correlation between TCR beta diversity and naive T cell percentage.

Combining a sample-barcoded 5' primer with a J-beta primer mix, a second PCR ran for roughly 7 to 11 cycles. TCRdb reanalysed the 5' RACE reads using MiXCR and keeps one entry per CDR3 protein. This sample has roughly 800,000 distinct CDR3 sequences, with roughly 25% found just once. The germline V gene has CDR1 SQVTM and CDR2 ANQGSEA. The CDR3 runs to 14 residues. The same sample was also used in a study of T cells of mothers and their children. That paper notes: An overlap that was slightly higher, though non-significant, was seen in related mother-child pairs versus unrelated pairs.

This clonotype originated in a boy younger than 18 in good health. This rearrangement joins TRBV29-1 to TRBJ2-5; TRBD1 might be the D (6 bases). With the DNA end fitting TRBJ2-7 better, the J assignment may be wrong. Sequencing was carried out using blood. The CDR3 loop is CSVELGAGSYEQYF. The CDR3 DNA reads as TGCAGCGTTGAACTGGGGGCTGGCTCCTACGAGCAGTACTTC.